This T cell receptor beta chain was identified in a study of T cells of healthy individuals. From germline, CDR1 is MNHEY and CDR2 SMNVEV (reference sequence). V was cut by 0 bases and J by 5 bases, with 20 bases left in between. The length of the CDR3 is 18 residues. TCRdb re-called the 5' RACE reads through MiXCR, storing one row per CDR3 protein. The data contain tens of thousands of distinct CDR3 sequences, around 5.1% of them singletons. This clonotype was counted many times. The TCR sequence derives from a female donor in good health. The chain uses TRBV27 and TRBJ2-1; TRBD1 is a possible D gene (6 bases). The CDR3 protein is CASSLSGTHSLTHNEQFF. Written as DNA, the CDR3 is TGTGCCAGCAGTTTATCAGGGACACATTCCTTAACCCACAATGAGCAGTTCTTC.